The 10 T cell receptor beta chains presented below share a single source sample, sequenced in a study of control samples from healthy donors and cancer patients. Produced via immunoSEQ multiplex PCR; TCRdb's table is partial and in-frame only. Here the sample spans tens of thousands of clones, 70% to 90% being singletons. Sequencing was performed on blood. The receptors were gathered from a woman aged 45-65 years in good health.

The chain carries TRBV5-6 and TRBJ1-4; D gene unclear. CDR3 length: 15 residues. Germline assignment: CDR1 SGHDT and CDR2 YYEEEE. V lost 2 bases, J lost 8 bases, and 16 bases lay in between. The chain's CDR3 is CASSFLRGNEEKLFF. The CDR3 coding sequence is TGTGCCAGCAGCTTCCTACGAGGTAACGAGGAAAAACTGTTTTTT.

The J gene is TRBJ1-2, the V gene TRBV29-1; a possible D gene is TRBD1 (6 bases). V lost 3 bases, J lost 7 bases, and 15 bases lay in between. Germline lookup yields CDR1 SQVTM and CDR2 ANQGSEA. The CDR3 is 13 amino acids. The CDR3 sequence is CSVDWAGEGGYTF. CDR3 DNA: TGCAGCGTTGATTGGGCAGGGGAGGGTGGCTACACCTTC.

The chain joins TRBV6-1 to TRBJ2-3; tentative D call: TRBD1 (6 bases). With 3 bases removed from V and 2 bases from J, the gap between germline ends came to 9 bases. This CDR3 has 14 amino acids. CDR1 and CDR2 from the germline V gene are MNHNS and SASEGT. The DNA for the CDR3 is TGTGCCAGCAGTGAGGGACACCTCACAGATACGCAGTATTTT. It yields the protein CASSEGHLTDTQYF.

This clone showed up just once. The chain is built from TRBV11-2 and TRBJ2-6, with D unclear. In germline, CDR1 is SGHAT, CDR2 FQNNGV. This CDR3 comprises 16 residues. V lost 2 bases to trimming and J lost 2 bases, with 10 bases between them. The DNA for the CDR3 is TGTGCCAGCAGCTTATCCGCGAAAACTGGGGCCAACGTCCTGACTTTC. Translating gives CASSLSAKTGANVLTF.

V is TRBV5-1 and J is TRBJ1-5, with D tentatively TRBD1 (6 bases). Trimming cost V 4 bases and J 3 bases, with 8 bases left between them. CDR3 length: 13 residues. CDR1 and CDR2 (germline): SGHRS, YFSETQ. CDR3 DNA: TGCGCCAGCAGCCGGGACACCAATCAGCCCCAGCATTTT. This codes for CASSRDTNQPQHF.

CDR3 in amino acids: CASSPRGAQPQHF. The CDR3 bases are TGTGCCAGCAGCCCAAGGGGGGCACAGCCCCAGCATTTT. V and J are TRBV7-2 and TRBJ1-5, with TRBD1 as a possible D gene (6 bases). The CDR3 has 13 residues. Germline CDR1 SGHTA, CDR2 FQGNSA. The V gene lost 5 bases and the J gene lost 7 bases, with 12 bases spanning the gap. Combining the CDR3 with reference TRBV7-2 and TRBJ1-5 gives the whole variable domain GAGVSQSPSNKVTEKGKDVELRCDPISGHTALYWYRQSLGQGLEFLIYFQGNSAPDKSGLPSDRFSAERTGGSVSTLTIQRTQQEDSAVYLCASSPRGAQPQHFGDGTRLSIL.

The rearrangement links TRBV6-1 to TRBJ1-2, with 7 bases lining up with TRBD1. The V segment lost 1 base and the J segment 8 bases; nucleotides outside the gene matches: 10. The CDR3 runs 15 residues. Germline V gene lookup returns CDR1 MNHNS and CDR2 SASEGT. CDR3 sequence (DNA): TGTGCCAGCAGTGAAGTTCCACACAGGGGTCGCGGCTACACCTTC. Translated, it gives CASSEVPHRGRGYTF.

The chain employs TRBV10-3 and TRBJ2-3; 11 bases are a match to TRBD2. With V trimmed by 9 bases and J by 3 bases, 2 bases remained unmatched. The CDR3 extends over 13 amino acids. Germline-derived CDR1 and CDR2 are ENHRY and SYGVKD. The CDR3 coding sequence is TGTGCCATTAGCGGGGGGGTTACAGATACGCAGTATTTT. It translates to CAISGGVTDTQYF.

The rearrangement uses TRBV5-1 and TRBJ1-1; 10 bases fit TRBD1. The CDR3 is 19 residues long. CDR1 and CDR2 from the germline V gene are SGHRS and YFSETQ. With V trimmed by 0 bases and J by 0 bases, 11 bases remained unmatched. In nucleotides, the CDR3 is TGCGCCAGCAGCTTGGCGGTCGAGGGACAGGGGAATTTGAACACTGAAGCTTTCTTT. Its protein is CASSLAVEGQGNLNTEAFF.

The V gene is TRBV19, the J gene TRBJ1-5; D unclear. The CDR3 spans 13 residues. The ends were cut back, 4 bases at V and 7 bases at J, with 11 bases in the middle. The V gene's germline CDR1 is LNHDA and CDR2 SQIVND (reference sequence). CDR3 coding DNA: TGTGCCAGTAGTACCACAAACCTCCAGCCCCAGCATTTT. Translation gives CASSTTNLQPQHF.